This T cell receptor beta chain emerged from a study of blood T cell repertoires in COVID-19. Study information: The cDNA or gDNA used as material had been derived from T cells, B-cell-depleted T cells, or PBMCs.

Methods used by the authors: Reference gene primer amplification yielded estimated nucleated cell counts. Some clones are missing from TCRdb's copy, which holds only in-frame ones; the method was immunoSEQ multiplex PCR. V and J calls plus clone size are reproduced from that table; the DNA served to infer D and trimming. The profile shows almost 50,000 clones, roughly 89% of them singletons. This CDR3 region has 15 residues. In germline, CDR1 is LNHDA, CDR2 SQIVND (reference sequence). The germline V and J ends were trimmed by 5 bases and 6 bases, with 17 bases remaining between them. The chain is built from TRBV19 and TRBJ1-5; TRBD1 is a possible D gene (6 bases). The sequenced sample was peripheral blood. The receptor was isolated from a man aged 50-59 years with acute or convalescent COVID-19. CDR3 in DNA: TGTGCCAGTAGTTCCTTTTTGGGGGCGCGTCAGCCCCAGCATTTT. It codes for CASSSFLGARQPQHF.